These 18 T cell receptor beta chains originate from one sample sequenced in a study of PD-L1 blockade in urothelial cancer. Regarding time point: peripheral blood 6 weeks after treatment start. Assay: immunoSEQ multiplex PCR; the TCRdb copy retains only in-frame clones and omits some. The table shows 83,000 or so clones, with 83% occurring only once. Here the sequenced sample was PBMCs, taken around atezolizumab (anti-PD-L1) treatment. All receptors derive from a man between 65 and 85 years old with urothelial cancer.

The chain links TRBV9 to TRBJ2-3; TRBD2 matches at 10 bases. Trimming took 4 bases from V and 6 from J; bases not matched to a gene: 8. In germline, CDR1 is SGDLS, CDR2 YYNGEE. The CDR3 is 15 residues long. The DNA of the CDR3 is TGTGCCAGCAGCTTCTCTAGCGGGGGCGGGGATACGCAGTATTTT. This translates into CASSFSSGGGDTQYF.

The gene calls are TRBV7-2 and TRBJ2-7, with 7 bases that match TRBD2. The CDR3 spans 17 residues. The V gene end was trimmed by 5 bases and the J gene end by 3 bases; junction bases not matched to a gene: 16. From germline, CDR1 is SGHTA and CDR2 FQGNSA. The CDR3 sequence is CASSQSRGGSGRYEQYF. The CDR3 DNA follows: TGTGCCAGCAGCCAAAGTCGGGGCGGGAGCGGTCGCTACGAGCAGTACTTC.

This chain links TRBV11-3 with TRBJ2-1, with unresolved D. The CDR3 totals 15 residues. V lost 1 base to trimming and J lost 3 bases, with 10 bases between them. Germline V CDR1 and CDR2: SGHNT, YENEEA. The chain's CDR3 is CASSLGAVYYNEQFF. The CDR3 nucleotides read TGTGCCAGCAGCTTAGGCGCCGTTTACTACAATGAGCAGTTCTTC.

This chain links TRBV11-3 with TRBJ2-3, with TRBD2 matching 7 bases. CDR3 length: 13 residues. Germline CDR1 and CDR2: SGHNT and YENEEA. V gave up 8 bases and J gave up 6 bases; unmatched junction bases: 8. The CDR3: CASSPRESDTQYF. In DNA form, the CDR3 reads TGTGCCAGCTCCCCGCGGGAGAGCGATACGCAGTATTTT.

This chain links TRBV19 with TRBJ1-2; TRBD1 might be the D (6 bases). This CDR3 region has 18 residues. From germline, CDR1 is LNHDA and CDR2 SQIVND (reference sequence). The germline V and J ends were trimmed by 0 bases and 3 bases, with 20 bases remaining between them. This chain's CDR3 is CASSIEGASGTGDYGYTF. CDR3 coding DNA: TGTGCCAGTAGTATAGAGGGGGCTTCAGGAACCGGGGACTATGGCTACACCTTC.

The CDR3 DNA is TGTGCCAGCAGCTTGGGCGGGGGTTGGGACACTGAAGCTTTCTTT. Its protein is CASSLGGGWDTEAFF. The chain employs TRBV5-5 and TRBJ1-1; tentative D call: TRBD1 (5 bases). V lost 0 bases to trimming and J lost 3 bases, with 12 bases between them. The CDR3 runs to 15 residues. In germline, CDR1 is SGHKS, CDR2 YYEKEE (reference sequence).

The rearrangement joins TRBV5-1 to TRBJ2-3; TRBD1 matches at 7 bases. The CDR3 loop spans 14 amino acids. The V and J ends lost 1 base and 5 bases, in that order; junction bases with no gene match: 4. Germline V gene lookup returns CDR1 SGHRS and CDR2 YFSETQ. CDR3 amino acids: CASSLRQGEDTQYF. The CDR3 DNA reads TGCGCCAGCAGCTTGAGGCAGGGGGAAGATACGCAGTATTTT. The entire variable domain, with the rest obtained from reference TRBV5-1 and TRBJ2-3, is as follows: KAGVTQTPRYLIKTRGQQVTLSCSPISGHRSVSWYQQTPGQGLQFLFEYFSETQRNKGNFPGRFSGRQFSNSRSEMNVSTLELGDSALYLCASSLRQGEDTQYFGPGTRLTVL.

The chain has TRBV9 and TRBJ2-3; 13 bases match TRBD2. Germline CDR1 is SGDLS and CDR2 is YYNGEE. The CDR3 extends over 17 amino acids. V shed 4 bases, J shed 5 bases, and the junction held 10 bases outside the gene matches. The CDR3 bases are TGTGCCAGCAGCTCGAGAATGGGGACTAGCGGGGAAGATACGCAGTATTTT. Translating gives CASSSRMGTSGEDTQYF.

This chain joins TRBV6-5 and TRBJ2-7; 10 positions agree with TRBD2. In germline, CDR1 is MNHEY, CDR2 SVGAGI. Losses at the gene ends were 5 bases for V and 10 bases for J; bases not matched to a gene: 11. The CDR3 has 14 residues. CDR3 loop: CASSERRLAGEQYF. For the CDR3, the DNA is TGTGCCAGCAGTGAACGGCGGCTAGCGGGGGAACAGTACTTC.

This clone was detected once. The rearrangement joins TRBV21-1 to TRBJ2-3; the DNA was not compared with TRBD1, the D call given in the table. TRBV21-1 has pseudogene status. This CDR3 has 13 residues. The chain's CDR3 is CASQGNSADTQYF. The CDR3 coding sequence is TGTGCCTCGCAGGGAAACAGCGCAGATACGCAGTATTTT.

The rearrangement joins TRBV5-1 to TRBJ2-1; no clear D gene. Germline values: CDR1 SGHRS, CDR2 YFSETQ. Trimming cost V 0 bases and J 0 bases, with 7 bases left between them. CDR3 length: 15 amino acids. CDR3 sequence (DNA): TGCGCCAGCAGCTTGGCACAGAACTCCTACAATGAGCAGTTCTTC. As protein: CASSLAQNSYNEQFF. The whole variable domain, remainder taken from reference TRBV5-1 and TRBJ2-1, is KAGVTQTPRYLIKTRGQQVTLSCSPISGHRSVSWYQQTPGQGLQFLFEYFSETQRNKGNFPGRFSGRQFSNSRSEMNVSTLELGDSALYLCASSLAQNSYNEQFFGPGTRLTVL.

CDR3 in amino acids: CASSLDDRDGYTF. In DNA, the CDR3 is TGTGCCAGCAGCTTGGATGACAGGGACGGCTACACCTTC. This sequence joins TRBV5-4 and TRBJ1-2, with 7 nucleotides matching TRBD1. CDR3 length equals 13 residues. With 0 bases clipped from V and 8 bases from J, the junction kept 4 bases outside the gene matches. The germline CDR1 and CDR2 sequences are SGHNT and YYREEE (reference sequence).

This sequence joins TRBV7-9 and TRBJ1-2; no clear D. Trimming took off 7 bases at V and 3 bases at J, with 9 bases between the two ends. Germline CDR1 reads SEHNR; CDR2 reads FQNEAQ (reference sequence). The CDR3 has 12 amino acids. The CDR3 DNA sequence: TGTGCCAGCACCGGCGGGGACTATGGCTACACCTTC. It is translated as CASTGGDYGYTF.

The chain links TRBV19 to TRBJ2-5; the match to TRBD2 covers 7 bases. The germline V gene encodes CDR1 LNHDA and CDR2 SQIVND (reference sequence). V shed 5 bases, J shed 5 bases, and the junction held 8 bases outside the gene matches. This CDR3 region has 14 residues. The CDR3 loop is CASSSGGSRETQYF. CDR3 sequence (DNA): TGTGCCAGTAGTTCGGGCGGGAGTCGGGAGACCCAGTACTTC.

There are a few counts of this clone. The DNA for the CDR3 is TGTGCCAGCAGCGTAGGAATAGCTTCCTATGGCTACACCTTC. This encodes CASSVGIASYGYTF. The chain employs TRBV9 and TRBJ1-2; the D is unclear. CDR1 is SGDLS and CDR2 is YYNGEE in the germline V gene. The CDR3 covers 14 residues. V lost 0 bases to trimming and J lost 4 bases, with 10 bases between them. The full variable domain, completed using reference TRBV9 and TRBJ1-2, is DSGVTQTPKHLITATGQRVTLRCSPRSGDLSVYWYQQSLDQGLQFLIQYYNGEERAKGNILERFSAQQFPDLHSELNLSSLELGDSALYFCASSVGIASYGYTFGSGTRLTVV.

V usage is TRBV7-2 and J usage is TRBJ1-1; D might be TRBD1 (6 bases). The germline gives CDR1 SGHTA, CDR2 FQGNSA. V lost 5 bases to trimming and J lost 2 bases, with 9 bases between them. The CDR3 spans 13 residues. The CDR3 DNA follows: TGTGCCAGCAGCGTGGACAGAAACACTGAAGCTTTCTTT. Translation gives CASSVDRNTEAFF.

The gene calls are TRBV6-5 and TRBJ2-3; 7 bases match TRBD1. The V gene's germline CDR1 is MNHEY and CDR2 SVGAGI. This CDR3 is 15 amino acids long. Germline trimming cut 5 bases from V and 1 base from J; bases unmatched to any gene: 6. In DNA, the CDR3 is TGTGCCAGCAGTCCTCAAACAGGGGGCACAGATACGCAGTATTTT. Translating gives CASSPQTGGTDTQYF.

In nucleotides, the CDR3 is TGTGCCAGTACTGGGGGACAGGGGGGCGCAGATACGCAGTATTTT. This translates into CASTGGQGGADTQYF. V and J are TRBV19 and TRBJ2-3; TRBD1 agrees at 11 bases. The CDR3 runs to 15 residues. The ends lost 7 bases at V and 4 bases at J; junction bases unmatched: 7. Germline CDR1 LNHDA, CDR2 SQIVND (reference sequence).